The rows below give T cell receptor beta chains drawn from one sample of a study of shared clonotypes between healthy human individuals. Sequencing was performed with immunoSEQ multiplex PCR; in TCRdb, only in-frame clones are kept and a portion is missing. The repertoire holds about 980,000 clones, approximately 76% seen once, with about 1.5% in the top ten. Sequencing input: memory CD4+ T cells sorted from blood. Source of these receptors: a man younger than 35 in good health. Both conserved end residues are trimmed from each CDR3.

v_gene: TRBV2
j_gene: TRBJ2-3
CDR3aa: ASKGVAGVLSPQY

v_gene: TRBV30
j_gene: TRBJ2-3
CDR3aa: AWTLGLAGGRDTQY

v_gene: TRBV5-1
j_gene: TRBJ1-1
CDR3aa: ASSLVLGGPLGTEAF

v_gene: TRBV27
j_gene: TRBJ1-6
CDR3aa: ASSWDSYRNIMH

v_gene: TRBV5-1
j_gene: TRBJ2-1
CDR3aa: ASSFPITGVDEQF

v_gene: TRBV10-1
j_gene: TRBJ2-5
CDR3aa: ASRGPRTQY

v_gene: TRBV4-3
j_gene: TRBJ2-2
CDR3aa: ASSQDRTALNTGELF

v_gene: TRBV5-1
j_gene: TRBJ2-5
CDR3aa: ASRLGLAGGQETQY

v_gene: TRBV30
j_gene: TRBJ1-6
CDR3aa: ASRDRQGSPLH

v_gene: TRBV2
j_gene: TRBJ2-2
CDR3aa: ASSFLGQSTGELF

v_gene: TRBV7-9
j_gene: TRBJ1-1
CDR3aa: ASSLVGAGAKEAF

v_gene: TRBV30
j_gene: TRBJ1-5
CDR3aa: APRGGINQPQH

v_gene: TRBV30
j_gene: TRBJ2-1
CDR3aa: AWAFGQNQEQF

v_gene: TRBV18
j_gene: TRBJ2-5
CDR3aa: ASSPQLSGETQY

v_gene: TRBV10-3
j_gene: TRBJ2-1
CDR3aa: ATATSANEQF

v_gene: TRBV11-2
j_gene: TRBJ2-4
CDR3aa: ASSSRTDLAKNIQY

v_gene: TRBV13
j_gene: TRBJ2-7
CDR3aa: ASSDSGRSSYEQY

v_gene: TRBV2
j_gene: TRBJ2-7
CDR3aa: ASSVVAYEQY

v_gene: TRBV18
j_gene: TRBJ2-2
CDR3aa: ASSTYDASNTGELF

v_gene: TRBV6-1
j_gene: TRBJ1-3
CDR3aa: ASSREARNTIY

v_gene: TRBV19
j_gene: TRBJ1-1
CDR3aa: ASSIASTGHTEAF

v_gene: TRBV5-4
j_gene: TRBJ1-1
CDR3aa: ASSSQGASTEAF

v_gene: TRBV5-1
j_gene: TRBJ2-5
CDR3aa: ASSLNPSKETQY

v_gene: TRBV28
j_gene: TRBJ2-1
CDR3aa: ATKANGGVYNEQF

v_gene: TRBV5-1
j_gene: TRBJ2-1
CDR3aa: ASATGQNQEQF

v_gene: TRBV5-1
j_gene: TRBJ2-3
CDR3aa: ASSFDPIPDTQY

v_gene: TRBV5-1
j_gene: TRBJ2-7
CDR3aa: ASSLGQDYEQY

v_gene: TRBV19
j_gene: TRBJ2-3
CDR3aa: ASSPDVTDTQY

v_gene: TRBV6-5
j_gene: TRBJ1-5
CDR3aa: ASRTGGSNQPQH

v_gene: TRBV5-1
j_gene: TRBJ2-1
CDR3aa: ASSLRTGLLNEQF

v_gene: TRBV7-9
j_gene: TRBJ2-6
CDR3aa: ASSFRPAGTPSPGT

v_gene: TRBV2
j_gene: TRBJ1-2
CDR3aa: ASSETGGNYGYT

v_gene: TRBV2
j_gene: TRBJ2-5
CDR3aa: ASKRGRETQY

v_gene: TRBV9
j_gene: TRBJ2-2
CDR3aa: ASSVERAGALRSPGELF

v_gene: TRBV27
j_gene: TRBJ1-2
CDR3aa: ASSLDITYGYT

v_gene: TRBV18
j_gene: TRBJ1-3
CDR3aa: ASSVDPGDAGNTIY

v_gene: TRBV7-2
j_gene: TRBJ1-2
CDR3aa: ASSLAGGTVWDYGYT

v_gene: TRBV4-3
j_gene: TRBJ2-1
CDR3aa: ASSQGWGGSWRNEQF

v_gene: TRBV6-1
j_gene: TRBJ2-5
CDR3aa: ASSEAPVGGTQY

v_gene: TRBV6-1
j_gene: TRBJ2-6
CDR3aa: ASRNSGANVLT

v_gene: TRBV7-9
j_gene: TRBJ1-4
CDR3aa: ASGQGNEKLF

v_gene: TRBV27
j_gene: TRBJ1-2
CDR3aa: ASSIQVDYGYT

v_gene: TRBV5-4
j_gene: TRBJ1-2
CDR3aa: ASSREGLDYGYT

v_gene: TRBV12-5
j_gene: TRBJ2-7
CDR3aa: ASGLGLAGRQSYEQY

v_gene: TRBV7-9
j_gene: TRBJ2-5
CDR3aa: AGINGTQY

v_gene: TRBV6-1
j_gene: TRBJ2-7
CDR3aa: ASSEGGGGLPSYEQY

v_gene: TRBV20-1
j_gene: TRBJ2-1
CDR3aa: SASGTSDQF

v_gene: TRBV2
j_gene: TRBJ2-7
CDR3aa: ASSDGGRGEQY

v_gene: TRBV9
j_gene: TRBJ1-1
CDR3aa: ASSRRMNTEAF

v_gene: TRBV7-8
j_gene: TRBJ1-4
CDR3aa: ASSQVQTVTNEKLF

v_gene: TRBV29-1
j_gene: TRBJ2-7
CDR3aa: SVESPSGSYEQY